The entry that follows covers one T cell receptor (beta chain) sequence. Its antigen is unknown. Other nucleotide sequences in the sample specify the same CDR3. These data belong to a study of cytomegalovirus exposure and HLA in healthy donors. V dropped 3 bases and J dropped 3; count of bases not matched to a gene: 4. The CDR3 contains 14 residues. Germline V gene sequence: CDR1 SNHLY, CDR2 FYNNEI. Vbeta (60) and Jbeta (13) primers were used in the PCR. Libraries were prepared by immunoSEQ multiplex PCR; TCRdb keeps only in-frame clonotypes and omits some of them. Seen here are approximately 110,000 clones, approximately 66% observed once, and the top ten hold 11%. Findings of the study overall: A later analysis found most CMV-associated TCR beta chains apparently HLA-restricted.

J is TRBJ1-1 and V is TRBV2, with 7 bases identical to TRBD1. Input material: PBMCs. The clonotype originates from a man aged 40-49 years in good health and CMV-seropositive. The CDR3 DNA sequence: TGTGCCAGCAGTGAGGACAGGCGGGACACTGAAGCTTTCTTT. Protein product: CASSEDRRDTEAFF.